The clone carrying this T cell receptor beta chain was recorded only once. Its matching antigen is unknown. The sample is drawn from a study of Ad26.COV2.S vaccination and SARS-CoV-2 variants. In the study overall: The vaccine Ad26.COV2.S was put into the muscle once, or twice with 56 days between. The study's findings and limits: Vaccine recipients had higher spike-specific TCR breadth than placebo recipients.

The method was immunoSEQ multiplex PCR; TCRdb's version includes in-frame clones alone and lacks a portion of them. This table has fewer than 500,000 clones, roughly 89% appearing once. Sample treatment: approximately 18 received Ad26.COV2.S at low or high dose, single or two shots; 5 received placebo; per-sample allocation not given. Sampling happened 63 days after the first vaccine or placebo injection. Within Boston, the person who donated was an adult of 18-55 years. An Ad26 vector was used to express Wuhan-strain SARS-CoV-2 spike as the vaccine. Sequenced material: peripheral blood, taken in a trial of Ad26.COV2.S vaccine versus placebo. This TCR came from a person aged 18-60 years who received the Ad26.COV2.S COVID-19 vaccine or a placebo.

CDR3 nucleotide sequence: TGTGCCAGCAGCGCCGTTCAGGGGGCATCTCCGGGAAACATTCAGTACTTC. It yields the protein CASSAVQGASPGNIQYF. The chain recombines TRBV3-1 (or the pseudogene TRBV3-2) with TRBJ2-4; TRBD1 matches 8 bases. The CDR3 covers 17 residues. V lost 5 bases to trimming and J lost 6 bases; unmatched junction nucleotides: 15. Germline V gene data show CDR1 as LGHDT and CDR2 as YNNKEL (reference sequence).